The clone carrying this T cell receptor beta chain was detected many times. What it recognizes is unknown. Clones were read by immunoSEQ multiplex PCR, and TCRdb kept only the in-frame ones, dropping some. The sample contains around 91,000 clones, 70% to 90% of which appear only once. The data derive from a study of T cell responses to AZD1222 COVID-19 vaccine. Across the study: Analyses pooled second doses at about 4 or about 12 weeks.

General study results and limits: Targets within unmutated variant regions were reportedly found for nearly half of spike-specific TCRs. Spike-specific TCR breadth and depth grew following two AZD1222 doses.

The source was peripheral blood, collected on day 0 of AZD1222 vaccination. This sequence was found in an adult in good health.

The CDR3 protein is CASSLNRDNEKLFF. The CDR3 coding sequence is TGTGCCAGCAGTTTAAACAGGGATAATGAAAAACTGTTTTTT. The chain uses TRBV27 and TRBJ1-4; D perhaps matches TRBD1 (6 bases). This CDR3 comprises 14 residues. The V gene lost 2 bases and the J gene lost 4 bases, with 8 bases spanning the gap. The germline V gene has CDR1 MNHEY and CDR2 SMNVEV (reference sequence). Filled out from reference TRBV27 and TRBJ1-4, the complete variable domain reads EAQVTQNPRYLITVTGKKLTVTCSQNMNHEYMSWYRQDPGLGLRQIYYSMNVEVTDKGDVPEGYKVSRKEKRNFPLILESPSPNQTSLYFCASSLNRDNEKLFFGSGTQLSVL.